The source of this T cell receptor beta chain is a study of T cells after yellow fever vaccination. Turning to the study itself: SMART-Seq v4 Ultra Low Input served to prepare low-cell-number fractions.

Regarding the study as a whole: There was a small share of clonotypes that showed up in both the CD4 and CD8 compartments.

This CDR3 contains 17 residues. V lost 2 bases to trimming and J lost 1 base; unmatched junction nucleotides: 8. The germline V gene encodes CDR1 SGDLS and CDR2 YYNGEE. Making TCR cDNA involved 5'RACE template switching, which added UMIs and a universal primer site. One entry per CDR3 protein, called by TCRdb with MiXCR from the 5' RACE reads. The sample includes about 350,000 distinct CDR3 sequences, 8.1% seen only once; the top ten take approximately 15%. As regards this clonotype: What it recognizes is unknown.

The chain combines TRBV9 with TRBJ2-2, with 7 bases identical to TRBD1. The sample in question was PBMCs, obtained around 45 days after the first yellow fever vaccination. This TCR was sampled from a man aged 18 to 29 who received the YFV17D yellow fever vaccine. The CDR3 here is CASSVPVGDRNTGELFF. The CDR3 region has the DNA TGTGCCAGCAGCGTCCCAGTGGGGGACAGGAACACCGGGGAGCTGTTTTTT.